Listed below are T cell receptor beta chains from one sample, sequenced in a study of blood T cell repertoires in COVID-19. Sequencing used immunoSEQ multiplex PCR; TCRdb keeps in-frame clones, though not all of them. This sample yields about 250,000 clones, of which more than 75% are seen a single time; less than 2% belongs to the top ten. Sequenced: PBMCs or T cells enriched from blood (not recorded which). These receptors all come from a man aged 35-49 years who had recovered from COVID-19. Each CDR3 is given with its conserved first and last residue. The D gene is left open where the match is weak. Expanded clones are given a class, and other clones once, few, many or no size at all.

d_call | clone_size | j_call | v_call | cdr3_nt | cdr3_aa
. | many | TRBJ2-7 | TRBV27 | TGTGCCAGCAGAAACTCAATGGTTAGTGAGCAGTACTTC | CASRNSMVSEQYF
TRBD1 | . | TRBJ2-7 | TRBV27 | TGTGCCAGCAGTTTAGGGACAGACAACTACGAGCAGTACTTC | CASSLGTDNYEQYF
TRBD1 | . | TRBJ1-2 | TRBV30 | TGTGCCTGGAGTATAAACGGACAGGGGGGTGGCTACACCTTC | CAWSINGQGGGYTF
TRBD1 | few | TRBJ1-1 | TRBV6-4 | TGTGCCAGCAGTGACTCGTCAGGGGGTAACACTGAAGCTTTCTTT | CASSDSSGGNTEAFF
. | . | TRBJ1-5 | TRBV7-2 | TGTGCCAGCAGCCCCTCCACAGGGATTAATCAGCCCCAGCATTTT | CASSPSTGINQPQHF
TRBD1 | . | TRBJ1-1 | TRBV9 | TGTGCCAGCAGCACCCAGGGACAGGGGTTTTCGGATGAAGCTTTCTTT | CASSTQGQGFSDEAFF
. | . | TRBJ1-4 | TRBV9 | TGTGCCAGCAGCCCCGAGGGCGCTCGTTACGAAAAACTGTTTTTT | CASSPEGARYEKLFF
. | . | TRBJ1-2 | TRBV27 | TGTGCCAGCAGTCCGGTGGGGGCGAGCTATGGCTACACCTTC | CASSPVGASYGYTF
. | few | TRBJ1-6 | TRBV19 | TGTGCCAGTATGACAGCGAGCTCCTATAATTCACCCCTCCACTTT | CASMTASSYNSPLHF
. | . | TRBJ2-3 | TRBV12-5 | TGTGCTAGTGGTTTGGGGGACATCACAGATACGCAGTATTTT | CASGLGDITDTQYF
. | . | TRBJ2-7 | TRBV6-5 | TGTGCCAGCAGTTACTCTCAGGGGAGCTCCTACGAGCAGTACTTC | CASSYSQGSSYEQYF
. | . | TRBJ1-5 | TRBV11-2 | TGTGCCAGCAGCTTATGGGCAGATAGCAATCAGCCCCAGCATTTT | CASSLWADSNQPQHF
. | . | TRBJ2-1 | TRBV4-1 | TGCGCCAGCAGCCAAGAGCAGATGGGCTTCTACAATGAGCAGTTCTTC | CASSQEQMGFYNEQFF
TRBD1 | . | TRBJ2-1 | TRBV12-5 | TGTGCTAGTGGTTTGGGAGGACAGGGGTTCAATGAGCAGTTCTTC | CASGLGGQGFNEQFF
TRBD1 | . | TRBJ1-5 | TRBV15 | TGTGCCACCAGCAGGGGGACAGGGGGCGGCTTGAGCAATCAGCCCCAGCATTTT | CATSRGTGGGLSNQPQHF
TRBD1 | . | TRBJ1-6 | TRBV7-9 | TGTGCCAGCAGCGGAGACAGGGGACATAATTCACCCCTCCACTTT | CASSGDRGHNSPLHF
. | . | TRBJ1-3 | TRBV5-1 | TGCGCCAGCAGCACAGCGGGGGGCTCTGGAAACACCATATATTTT | CASSTAGGSGNTIYF
. | . | TRBJ1-4 | TRBV21-1 | TGTGCCAGCAGCTCATACAGCTTTAGATCAACTAATGAAAAACTGTTTTTT | CASSSYSFRSTNEKLFF
. | . | TRBJ1-1 | TRBV2 | TGTGCCAGCAGTGACCTGGGGGCGAACACTGAAGCTTTCTTT | CASSDLGANTEAFF
TRBD1 | few | TRBJ1-6 | TRBV28 | TGTGCCAGCAGCAGGGGGCTTGGGGATTCACCCCTCCACTTT | CASSRGLGDSPLHF
. | . | TRBJ2-1 | TRBV5-1 | TGCGCCAGCAGCTTGATCCAATCGGGCTACAATGAGCAGTTCTTC | CASSLIQSGYNEQFF
TRBD1 | . | TRBJ1-2 | TRBV2 | TGTGCCAGCAGTGAATACTTAACCGGGACAGGGGGGGATTGGGACTATGGCTACACCTTC | CASSEYLTGTGGDWDYGYTF
TRBD1 | once | TRBJ1-4 | TRBV6-5 | TGTGCCAGCAGTTTACAGGGGTCTCAGGGTGAAAAACTGTTTTTT | CASSLQGSQGEKLFF
. | . | TRBJ2-2 | TRBV19 | TGTGCCAGTAGTGTTACAGATGGGAGCCGTACCGGGGAGCTGTTTTTT | CASSVTDGSRTGELFF
. | . | TRBJ2-7 | TRBV5-1 | TGCGCCAGCAGCTTTACAGGGTTCGAGCAGTACTTC | CASSFTGFEQYF
. | . | TRBJ2-5 | TRBV18 | TGTGCCAGCTCACCACTGGGGGCAACTGAAGAAGAGACCCAGTACTTC | CASSPLGATEEETQYF
. | . | TRBJ2-3 | TRBV5-1 | TGCGCCAGCAGCCTAGAGACACTAGCAGATACGCAGTATTTT | CASSLETLADTQYF
. | . | TRBJ2-7 | TRBV7-8 | TGTGCCAGCAGCCCCCCAGGGGTATCCTACGAGCAGTACTTC | CASSPPGVSYEQYF